The 22 T cell receptor beta chains below come from one sample, sequenced in a study of blood T cell repertoires in COVID-19. TCRdb's table, derived via immunoSEQ multiplex PCR, lists solely in-frame clones and lacks some. Of about 140,000 clones listed, around four fifths are singletons. Sequenced material: PBMCs or T cells enriched from blood (not recorded which). These receptors were obtained from a woman in her thirties or forties who had recovered from COVID-19.

The rearrangement joins TRBV10-3 to TRBJ1-1, with 8 bases fitting TRBD1. The CDR3 extends over 13 amino acids. The junction had 1 base not matched to a gene; V was cut back by 4 bases and J by 3 bases. Germline assignment: CDR1 ENHRY and CDR2 SYGVKD. The DNA for the CDR3 is TGTGCCATCAGTGGGACAGGGTACACTGAAGCTTTCTTT. Translated: CAISGTGYTEAFF.

V usage is TRBV5-6 and J usage is TRBJ1-2, with D perhaps matching TRBD1 (5 bases). Trimming left V 1 base short and J 0 bases short, with 10 bases between. The CDR3 is 15 amino acids. Germline V gene lookup returns CDR1 SGHDT and CDR2 YYEEEE. The CDR3 region is CASSLNQGPNYGYTF. DNA for the CDR3: TGTGCCAGCAGCTTGAATCAGGGTCCTAACTATGGCTACACCTTC.

This clone occurred once. V is TRBV14 and J is TRBJ1-2; 7 bases agree with TRBD1. Germline CDR1 and CDR2: SGHDN and FVKESK. V lost 3 bases, J lost 4 bases, and 8 bases stayed unmatched. The CDR3 sequence is 15 residues long. This CDR3 reads CASSQIRDRPYGYTF. CDR3 bases: TGTGCCAGCAGCCAGATCCGGGACAGACCCTATGGCTACACCTTC. Together with reference TRBV14 and TRBJ1-2, the CDR3 gives the full variable domain: EAGVTQFPSHSVIEKGQTVTLRCDPISGHDNLYWYRRVMGKEIKFLLHFVKESKQDESGMPNNRFLAERTGGTYSTLKVQPAELEDSGVYFCASSQIRDRPYGYTFGSGTRLTVV.

The chain carries TRBV5-6 and TRBJ2-1, with 13 bases that match TRBD2. The CDR3 is 15 residues long. V was clipped by 2 bases and J by 7 bases; unmatched bases: 3. Looked up from germline, CDR1 is SGHDT and CDR2 is YYEEEE. CDR3 bases: TGTGCCAGCAGCTTCGGACTAGCGGGGGCGAATGAGCAGTTCTTC. Protein sequence: CASSFGLAGANEQFF.

The V gene is TRBV27, the J gene TRBJ1-1; the match to TRBD1 covers 12 bases. CDR1 is MNHEY, CDR2 SMNVEV, per germline (reference sequence). Losses at the gene ends were 5 bases for V and 10 bases for J; bases not matched to a gene: 8. The CDR3 has 14 amino acids. CDR3 coding DNA: TGTGCCAGCAGTGAATACCGGGACAGGGGGCCAGCTTTCTTT. This codes for CASSEYRDRGPAFF.

V usage is TRBV5-3 and J usage is TRBJ2-7, with D tentatively TRBD1 (5 bases). TRBV5-3 carries the ORF label, with uncertain function. This CDR3 is built from 14 residues. The germline V and J ends were trimmed by 4 bases and 1 base, with 12 bases remaining between them. The DNA of the CDR3 is TGTGCCAGAAGCCAGAAGACAGTTTCCTACGAGCAGTACTTC. It translates to CARSQKTVSYEQYF.

This chain connects TRBV18 to TRBJ2-1; possibly TRBD2 for D (6 bases). Germline loops: CDR1 KGHSH, CDR2 LQKENI. The V and J ends lost 2 bases and 2 bases respectively, with 31 bases between them. The CDR3 spans 22 residues. CDR3 sequence reads: CASSPKTPWRDGRLVPYNEQFF. CDR3 DNA sequence: TGTGCCAGCTCACCAAAAACCCCATGGCGGGATGGGAGATTAGTACCCTACAATGAGCAGTTCTTC.

The V call is TRBV24-1, the J call TRBJ1-5; D is perhaps TRBD1 (6 bases). Trimming removed 5 bases from V and 3 bases from J, with 10 bases in between. The CDR3 totals 14 residues. Germline V gene sequence: CDR1 KGHDR, CDR2 SFDVKD. CDR3 bases: TGTGCCACCAGTGCCGAGGGGGTCAATCAGCCCCAGCATTTT. This gives the protein CATSAEGVNQPQHF.

The CDR3 nucleotides read TGTGCCAGCAGCCCCGGGGCGGGAGGGCCGAAGGGGGAGCAGTACTTC. This translates into CASSPGAGGPKGEQYF. The genes are TRBV7-8 and TRBJ2-7; the match to TRBD2 covers 9 bases. Germline CDR1 is SGHVS and CDR2 is FQNEAQ. The CDR3 sequence is 16 residues long. Trimming took 5 bases from V and 7 from J; bases not matched to a gene: 15.

The rearrangement joins TRBV19 to TRBJ2-1; a possible D gene is TRBD2 (7 bases). With 6 bases removed from V and 8 bases from J, the gap between germline ends came to 20 bases. This CDR3 region has 15 residues. Germline CDR1 LNHDA, CDR2 SQIVND (reference sequence). The CDR3 DNA follows: TGTGCCAGTAGAGGGGGGGGCAGGTTGATGGATGAGCAGTTCTTC. Its translation is CASRGGGRLMDEQFF.

This clone was recorded only once. The V gene is TRBV4-1, the J gene TRBJ2-1, with 13 bases fitting TRBD2. The CDR3 is 20 amino acids. Unmatched junction bases numbered 12, after V lost 2 bases and J lost 2 bases. Germline V gene lookup returns CDR1 MGHRA and CDR2 YSYEKL. CDR3 residues: CASSQIPGTSGAPTYNEQFF. Here the CDR3 DNA reads TGCGCCAGCAGCCAAATACCCGGGACTAGCGGGGCTCCAACCTACAATGAGCAGTTCTTC.

This chain links TRBV4-1 with TRBJ2-7, with D unresolved. Between the trimmed V and J ends, which lost 2 bases and 5 bases, there was a span of 4 bases. This CDR3 has 11 residues. The germline CDR1 and CDR2 sequences are MGHRA and YSYEKL. Here the CDR3 reads CASSQTDEQYF. The DNA of the CDR3 is TGCGCCAGCAGCCAAACAGACGAGCAGTACTTC.

The chain carries TRBV20-1 and TRBJ2-7, with TRBD2 matching 10 bases. Germline V gives CDR1 DFQATT, CDR2 SNEGSKA (reference sequence). CDR3 length: 17 amino acids. J gave up 0 bases and V 3 bases, and 11 bases lay outside the gene matches. The CDR3 DNA follows: TGCAGTGCTAGTCCGGCTAGCGGGAGTTGGTCCTCCTACGAGCAGTACTTC. Translated: CSASPASGSWSSYEQYF.

The CDR3 here is CASSQEVDTSNQPQHF. The CDR3 DNA reads as TGCGCCAGCAGCCAAGAAGTGGACACAAGCAATCAGCCCCAGCATTTT. J is TRBJ1-5 and V is TRBV4-1; D may be TRBD1 (5 bases). The CDR3 extends over 16 amino acids. Germline V gives CDR1 MGHRA, CDR2 YSYEKL. V was pared by 0 bases and J by 1 base, with 10 bases between.

The chain combines TRBV24-1 with TRBJ2-3; 10 bases line up with TRBD2. The V gene's germline CDR1 is KGHDR and CDR2 SFDVKD. V lost 5 bases to trimming and J lost 0 bases; unmatched junction nucleotides: 13. The CDR3 is made up of 19 amino acids. The CDR3, as DNA: TGTGCCACCAGTGGAGTACATAGCGGGAGGAAGACTAGCACAGATACGCAGTATTTT. Its protein is CATSGVHSGRKTSTDTQYF.

This chain links TRBV30 with TRBJ1-5; D unclear. Trimming left V 0 bases short and J 0 bases short, with 3 bases between. Germline V gene sequence: CDR1 GTSNPN, CDR2 SVGIG (reference sequence). This CDR3 is 13 amino acids long. CDR3 amino acids: CAWSVGSNQPQHF. The CDR3 DNA sequence: TGTGCCTGGAGTGTCGGTAGCAATCAGCCCCAGCATTTT.

V gene TRBV18 combines with J gene TRBJ2-3; possible D gene TRBD2, 6 bases. V lost 5 bases, J lost 6 bases, and 18 bases lay in between. The germline V gene has CDR1 KGHSH and CDR2 LQKENI. CDR3 length: 15 residues. The CDR3 sequence is CASSGSGTARDTQYF. In DNA, the CDR3 is TGTGCCAGCTCAGGGTCGGGGACTGCCCGCGATACGCAGTATTTT.

This rearrangement joins TRBV29-1 to TRBJ2-5; the D is unclear. V was clipped by 4 bases and J by 1 base, with 7 bases between them. CDR3 length: 12 amino acids. Germline assignment: CDR1 SQVTM and CDR2 ANQGSEA. The CDR3 loop reads CSVGYTQETQYF. The CDR3 DNA reads TGCAGCGTTGGTTACACCCAAGAGACCCAGTACTTC.

The chain is built from TRBV18 and TRBJ1-1; 10 bases are shared with TRBD1. The CDR3 totals 13 residues. Germline CDR1 and CDR2: KGHSH and LQKENI. The V segment lost 5 bases and the J segment 7 bases; nucleotides outside the gene matches: 4. CDR3 sequence reads: CASSVDRGGEAFF. The CDR3, as DNA: TGTGCCAGCTCAGTGGACAGGGGGGGTGAAGCTTTCTTT.

This chain links TRBV10-1 with TRBJ1-1; D is uncertain. The V and J ends lost 6 bases and 1 base respectively, with 9 bases between them. Germline CDR1 WNHNN, CDR2 SYGVQD (reference sequence). The CDR3 loop spans 13 amino acids. As DNA, the CDR3 is TGCGCCAGCAGGGCTTATGGGAACACTGAAGCTTTCTTT. It specifies CASRAYGNTEAFF.

The chain is built from TRBV7-7 and TRBJ2-3, with 7 bases matching TRBD2. Germline V gene lookup returns CDR1 SSHAT and CDR2 FNYEAQ (reference sequence). V shed 4 bases and J 2 bases; nucleotides not matched to a gene: 6. This CDR3 is 15 amino acids long. This CDR3 is CASSSGLQPTDTQYF. The CDR3 DNA follows: TGTGCCAGCAGCTCGGGACTACAACCCACAGATACGCAGTATTTT.

This rearrangement joins TRBV2 to TRBJ2-1; 10 bases map to TRBD2. Losses at the gene ends were 2 bases for V and 4 bases for J; bases not matched to a gene: 8. The V gene's germline CDR1 is SNHLY and CDR2 FYNNEI. There are 17 residues in the CDR3. CDR3 bases: TGTGCCAGCAGTGAAAGCCCGCTAGCGGGGGAATACAATGAGCAGTTCTTC. Protein product: CASSESPLAGEYNEQFF.